Sequencing of this TCR beta chain was carried out in a study of HIV-infected patients and healthy controls. Study results and limitations: A major limitation was that merely sixteen HIV-infected individuals were processed.

Follow-up blood was drawn about 14 weeks, roughly three months, after antiretroviral therapy began. The repertoire came from unfractionated whole blood and reflected all unsorted peripheral T cells. CDR3 length: 15 residues. V lost 5 bases, J lost 9 bases, and 6 bases stayed unmatched. The V gene's germline CDR1 is SEHNR and CDR2 FQNEAQ (reference sequence). This clonotype is medium-sized (0.01 to 0.1%) within its sample. No antigen is known for it. About 540 ng RNA was reverse transcribed with alpha and beta constant-region primers. Each of the alpha and beta chains got its own library through chain-specific third strand synthesis with indices. Priming off the SP2 site generated the second strand. Using its own MiXCR run on the 5' RACE reads, TCRdb lists one record per CDR3 protein. This sample carries thousands of distinct CDR3 sequences, around 8.7% of them seen once, and the ten largest clones take about 20%.

Sequenced here: blood, sampled during antiretroviral therapy. The receptor's source is an adult with HIV infection. This chain links TRBV7-9 with TRBJ2-1; 14 bases are shared with TRBD2. The CDR3 sequence: CASSPRTSGGIEQFF. The CDR3 DNA sequence: TGTGCCAGCAGCCCCCGGACTAGCGGGGGGATTGAGCAGTTCTTC.